This TCR beta chain derives from a study of blood T cells in healthy people across ages. The CDR3 has 18 residues. The V end lost 2 bases, the J end lost 4 bases, and 23 bases lay between the germline ends. Per the germline V gene, CDR1 is MNHNS and CDR2 is SASEGT. Using a J-beta primer mix together with a sample-barcoded 5' primer, a second PCR was run for about 7 to 12 cycles. TCRdb ran MiXCR on the 5' RACE reads and lists one entry per CDR3 protein. The sample yields about 1.1 million distinct CDR3 sequences, around two fifths seen once. Source material: blood. This TCR derives from a man between 18 and 29 years old in good health. The rearrangement uses TRBV6-1 and TRBJ1-2; D is unresolved. CDR3 residues: CASSETTWVTRMTYGYTF. DNA for the CDR3: TGTGCCAGCAGTGAAACAACTTGGGTAACAAGGATGACCTATGGCTACACCTTC.